Below are 17 T cell receptor beta chains sequenced from a single sample in a study of blood T cell repertoires in COVID-19. TCRdb keeps only in-frame clones here, not all; method: immunoSEQ multiplex PCR. The sample has approximately 220,000 clones, roughly four fifths seen once. Sequenced material: PBMCs or T cells enriched from blood (not recorded which). These receptors all come from a woman aged 35 to 49 who had been exposed to COVID-19.

A few counts support this clone. The rearrangement joins TRBV27 to TRBJ1-1; TRBD1 matches 8 bases. This CDR3 is built from 13 residues. CDR1 is MNHEY, CDR2 SMNVEV, per germline (reference sequence). The V and J ends lost 4 bases and 7 bases, in that order; junction bases with no gene match: 5. The CDR3 sequence is CASSSSDRGEAFF. The CDR3 DNA reads TGTGCCAGCAGTTCATCCGACAGGGGTGAAGCTTTCTTT.

The genes are TRBV19 and TRBJ1-4; weak D call: TRBD1 (5 bases). Germline CDR1 is LNHDA and CDR2 is SQIVND (reference sequence). Trimming stripped 3 bases from V and 7 bases from J, with 12 bases between. This CDR3 contains 14 residues. In DNA, the CDR3 is TGTGCCAGTAGTATCCGGCAGGGCGGTGAAAAACTGTTTTTT. This sequence encodes CASSIRQGGEKLFF.

The sample holds a few counts of this clone. This chain connects TRBV7-3 to TRBJ1-2; 7 bases are shared with TRBD1. The ends lost 5 bases at V and 8 bases at J; junction bases unmatched: 8. The CDR3 spans 13 residues. Germline CDR1 is SGHTA and CDR2 is FQGTGA. As DNA, the CDR3 is TGTGCCAGCAGCCCCCAGACAGGGCAAGGCTACACCTTC. The encoded protein is CASSPQTGQGYTF.

This clone was detected only once. The DNA for the CDR3 is TGTGCCAGTAGTACGAACGGGAATAACAATGAGCAGTTCTTC. Protein sequence: CASSTNGNNNEQFF. The chain combines TRBV19 with TRBJ2-1, with D maybe TRBD2 (5 bases). CDR1 is LNHDA, CDR2 SQIVND, per germline (reference sequence). V lost 4 bases and J lost 5, with 12 bases in between. This CDR3 contains 14 residues. The full variable domain, in which reference TRBV19 and TRBJ2-1 provide the parts outside the CDR3, is DGGITQSPKYLFRKEGQNVTLSCEQNLNHDAMYWYRQDPGQGLRLIYYSQIVNDFQKGDIAEGYSVSREKKESFPLTVTSAQKNPTAFYLCASSTNGNNNEQFFGPGTRLTVL.

As to this clone: No conserved phenylalanine or tryptophan ends this CDR3, so it is likely a read error. Because the CDR3's place on the DNA is in doubt, the DNA is left out and the CDR3 is given as listed by TCRdb. The chain's CDR3 is CASSQTLYRGYTV. V is TRBV3-1 (or the pseudogene TRBV3-2) and J is TRBJ1-2; the table's D call of TRBD1 was not tested on the DNA. Including both end residues, the CDR3 is 13 amino acids long. Germline loops: CDR1 LGHDT, CDR2 YNNKEL (reference sequence).

The rearrangement links TRBV4-1 to TRBJ2-7; no clear D gene. The CDR3 is made up of 11 amino acids. Germline V gives CDR1 MGHRA, CDR2 YSYEKL. V was clipped by 0 bases and J by 9 bases, with 6 bases between them. This chain's CDR3 is CASSQDRRQYF. CDR3 coding DNA: TGCGCCAGCAGCCAAGATAGGAGGCAGTACTTC.

V usage is TRBV9 and J usage is TRBJ2-1; unclear D gene. Germline V CDR1 and CDR2: SGDLS, YYNGEE. This CDR3 comprises 14 residues. V was trimmed by 1 base and J by 0 bases, leaving 5 bases between them. The CDR3 coding sequence is TGTGCCAGCAGCGTAATGAGCTCCTACAATGAGCAGTTCTTC. Translating gives CASSVMSSYNEQFF.

The chain is built from TRBV9 and TRBJ2-2; TRBD1 is a possible D gene (6 bases). The CDR3 has 17 amino acids. Germline V gene sequence: CDR1 SGDLS, CDR2 YYNGEE. Trimming stripped 4 bases from V and 0 bases from J, with 16 bases between. CDR3 amino acids: CASSRGTQKSNTGELFF. CDR3 in DNA: TGTGCCAGCAGCAGGGGGACCCAAAAGTCGAACACCGGGGAGCTGTTTTTT.

This clone was found once. V is TRBV7-2 and J is TRBJ1-5; D gene ambiguous. Between the trimmed V and J ends, which lost 1 base and 8 bases, there was a span of 12 bases. CDR1 is SGHTA, CDR2 FQGNSA, per germline. The CDR3 loop spans 14 amino acids. The CDR3 loop is CASSLDGPGKPQHF. The DNA of the CDR3 is TGTGCCAGCAGCTTAGATGGTCCGGGGAAGCCCCAGCATTTT.

The genes are TRBV12-3 or TRBV12-4 and TRBJ1-5; D is unresolved. There are 13 residues in the CDR3. V was clipped by 3 bases and J by 6 bases, with 9 bases between them. In DNA, the CDR3 is TGTGCCAGCAGTTTGCAGGCTTCTCAGCCCCAGCATTTT. Translation gives CASSLQASQPQHF.

This chain links TRBV10-3 with TRBJ1-3, with 7 bases lining up with TRBD1. The V gene end was trimmed by 4 bases and the J gene end by 4 bases; junction bases not matched to a gene: 4. Germline assignment: CDR1 ENHRY and CDR2 SYGVKD. The CDR3 is 14 amino acids. CDR3 sequence reads: CAISGTGDGNTIYF. The CDR3 nucleotides are TGTGCCATCAGTGGCACAGGGGACGGAAACACCATATATTTT.

This chain links TRBV10-3 with TRBJ1-1; 8 positions agree with TRBD1. The CDR3 totals 14 residues. The trim removed 6 bases at V and 5 bases at J, leaving 8 bases unmatched. From germline, CDR1 is ENHRY and CDR2 SYGVKD. As DNA, the CDR3 is TGTGCCATCAGCTTGGACAGGGCGGTTACTGAAGCTTTCTTT. The encoded protein is CAISLDRAVTEAFF.

J is TRBJ1-1 and V is TRBV6-6, with 10 positions matching TRBD1. Germline V gives CDR1 MNHNY, CDR2 SVGAGI (reference sequence). There are 16 residues in the CDR3. The trim removed 6 bases at V and 5 bases at J, leaving 12 bases unmatched. This chain's CDR3 is CASRSTRGQGGTEAFF. The CDR3 nucleotides are TGTGCCAGCAGATCCACCCGCGGACAGGGGGGTACTGAAGCTTTCTTT.

This rearrangement joins TRBV10-1 to TRBJ1-3; the D gene is possibly TRBD1 (5 bases). The V gene's germline CDR1 is WNHNN and CDR2 SYGVQD (reference sequence). V lost 4 bases to trimming and J lost 1 base, with 20 bases between them. This CDR3 region has 18 residues. CDR3 in DNA: TGCGCCAGCAGTGTCCGGGCGGGGGGAGAAGGTTCTGGAAACACCATATATTTT. Amino acids: CASSVRAGGEGSGNTIYF.

The chain is built from TRBV5-1 and TRBJ1-2; D gene uncertain. V lost 0 bases, J lost 6 bases, and 9 bases lay in between. Germline CDR1 is SGHRS and CDR2 is YFSETQ. CDR3 size: 13 residues. The CDR3 protein is CASSLVTEDGYTF. In DNA, the CDR3 is TGCGCCAGCAGCTTGGTGACGGAGGATGGCTACACCTTC.

V and J are TRBV19 and TRBJ2-1; 8 nucleotides match TRBD1. The V and J ends lost 6 bases and 3 bases, in that order; junction bases with no gene match: 7. The length of the CDR3 is 15 residues. Germline loops: CDR1 LNHDA, CDR2 SQIVND (reference sequence). CDR3 residues: CASRRGTGVYNEQFF. In DNA, the CDR3 is TGTGCCAGTAGACGGGGGACAGGCGTCTACAATGAGCAGTTCTTC. The full variable domain, completed using reference TRBV19 and TRBJ2-1, is DGGITQSPKYLFRKEGQNVTLSCEQNLNHDAMYWYRQDPGQGLRLIYYSQIVNDFQKGDIAEGYSVSREKKESFPLTVTSAQKNPTAFYLCASRRGTGVYNEQFFGPGTRLTVL.

This clone has only one observation. The rearrangement joins TRBV7-9 to TRBJ2-2, with TRBD2 matching over 9 bases. The germline V gene encodes CDR1 SEHNR and CDR2 FQNEAQ (reference sequence). The ends lost 6 bases at V and 4 bases at J; junction bases unmatched: 12. This CDR3 comprises 17 residues. The CDR3 is CASSTRLLAGSTGELFF. CDR3 nucleotide sequence: TGTGCCAGCAGTACCCGATTGCTAGCGGGAAGCACCGGGGAGCTGTTTTTT. Full variable domain (missing parts from reference TRBV7-9 and TRBJ2-2): DTGVSQNPRHKITKRGQNVTFRCDPISEHNRLYWYRQTLGQGPEFLTYFQNEAQLEKSRLLSDRFSAERPKGSFSTLEIQRTEQGDSAMYLCASSTRLLAGSTGELFFGEGSRLTVL.